This TCR beta chain was captured in a study of shared clonotypes between healthy human individuals. Profiled with immunoSEQ multiplex PCR; TCRdb holds only in-frame clones, not every one. The top ten hold about 50% of the sample, which has 80,000 to 100,000 clones, almost 70% seen once. This clone occurred once. The CDR3 has 16 residues. Trimming stripped 6 bases from V and 4 bases from J, with 18 bases between. Germline lookup yields CDR1 SGHAT and CDR2 FQNNGV. The chain combines TRBV11-2 with TRBJ2-2; a possible D gene is TRBD1 (7 bases). This TCR derives from a man aged 25-45 years in good health. Sequenced: memory CD8+ T cells sorted from blood. Subset reported: CD45RO+ cells pooled with CCR7-negative TemRA cells. CDR3 amino acids: CASRNLRGRTTGELFF. The CDR3, as DNA: TGTGCCAGCAGAAACCTCAGGGGGAGGACCACCGGGGAGCTGTTTTTT.